This T cell receptor (beta chain) was obtained from a study of long-term antiretroviral therapy in people with HIV. Findings and caveats of the study: The study found narrower CDR3 length ranges in HIV repertoires than in controls.

At survey level, the immunoSEQ assay was run in its v3.0 version. Sequencing aimed at roughly 40,000-55,000 T-cell genomes per sample. Produced via immunoSEQ multiplex PCR; TCRdb's table is partial and in-frame only. Among about 22,000 clones, approximately 86% were seen once, and the ten largest hold more than 10%. At minimum, one pre-ART and two post-ART PBMC samples were obtained from each donor. Each HIV-infected participant was given treatment in the United States. This clone occurred once. What it binds is not known. The V and J ends lost 8 bases and 7 bases respectively, with 14 bases between them. CDR1 PRHDT and CDR2 FYEKMQ come from the germline V gene (reference sequence). CDR3 length equals 12 residues.

This TCR was sampled from a man aged 35-49 years with HIV. The chain combines TRBV13 with TRBJ1-1; no clear D gene. The material was unsorted PBMCs, obtained 1.6 years after starting antiretroviral therapy. The DNA of the CDR3 is TGTGCCAGCCGAGGGAGTGGGTTTGAAGCTTTCTTT. Encoded protein: CASRGSGFEAFF. Complete variable domain (other parts from reference TRBV13 and TRBJ1-1): AAGVIQSPRHLIKEKRETATLKCYPIPRHDTVYWYQQGPGQDPQFLISFYEKMQSDKGSIPDRFSAQQFSDYHSELNMSSLELGDSALYFCASRGSGFEAFFGQGTRLTVV.